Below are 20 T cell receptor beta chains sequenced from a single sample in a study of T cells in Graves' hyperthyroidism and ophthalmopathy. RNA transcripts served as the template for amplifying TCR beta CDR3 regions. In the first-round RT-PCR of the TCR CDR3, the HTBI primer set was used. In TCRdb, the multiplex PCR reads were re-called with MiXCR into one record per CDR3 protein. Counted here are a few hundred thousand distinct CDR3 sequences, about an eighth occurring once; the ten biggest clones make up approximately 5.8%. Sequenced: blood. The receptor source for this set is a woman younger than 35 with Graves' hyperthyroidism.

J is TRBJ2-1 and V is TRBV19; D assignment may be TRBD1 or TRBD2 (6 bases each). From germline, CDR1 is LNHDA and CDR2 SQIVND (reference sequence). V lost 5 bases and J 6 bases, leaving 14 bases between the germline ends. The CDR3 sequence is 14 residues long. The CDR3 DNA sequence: TGTGCCAGTAGTCGGCGGGACATCAGCAATGAGCAGTTCTTC. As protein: CASSRRDISNEQFF. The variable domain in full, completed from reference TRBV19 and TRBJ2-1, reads DGGITQSPKYLFRKEGQNVTLSCEQNLNHDAMYWYRQDPGQGLRLIYYSQIVNDFQKGDIAEGYSVSREKKESFPLTVTSAQKNPTAFYLCASSRRDISNEQFFGPGTRLTVL.

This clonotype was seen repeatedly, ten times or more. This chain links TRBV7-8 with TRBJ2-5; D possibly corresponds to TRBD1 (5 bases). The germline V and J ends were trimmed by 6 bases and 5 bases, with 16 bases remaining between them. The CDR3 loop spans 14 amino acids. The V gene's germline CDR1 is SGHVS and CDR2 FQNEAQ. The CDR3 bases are TGTGCCAGCAGAGGGGTTTTCACAGAGGAGACCCAGTACTTC. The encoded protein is CASRGVFTEETQYF.

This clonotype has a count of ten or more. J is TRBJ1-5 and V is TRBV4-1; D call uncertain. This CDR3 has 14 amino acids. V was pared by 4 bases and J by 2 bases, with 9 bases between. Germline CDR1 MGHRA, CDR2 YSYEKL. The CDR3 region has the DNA TGCGCCAGCAGCCGTGGGTCAGGCAATCAGCCCCAGCATTTT. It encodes CASSRGSGNQPQHF.

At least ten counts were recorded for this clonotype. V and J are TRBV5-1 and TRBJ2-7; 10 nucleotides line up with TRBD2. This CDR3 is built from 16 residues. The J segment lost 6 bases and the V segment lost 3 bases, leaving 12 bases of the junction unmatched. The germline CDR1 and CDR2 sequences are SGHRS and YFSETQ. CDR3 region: CASSSTLAGVVSEQYF. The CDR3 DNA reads TGCGCCAGCAGCTCAACTCTAGCGGGAGTTGTCAGCGAGCAGTACTTC.

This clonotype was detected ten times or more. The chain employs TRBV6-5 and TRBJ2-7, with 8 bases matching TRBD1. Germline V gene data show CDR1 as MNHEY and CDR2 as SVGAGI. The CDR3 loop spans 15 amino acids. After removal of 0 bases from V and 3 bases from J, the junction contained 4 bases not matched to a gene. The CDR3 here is CASSYSVTGGYEQYF. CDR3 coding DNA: TGTGCCAGCAGTTACTCGGTTACAGGGGGCTACGAGCAGTACTTC.

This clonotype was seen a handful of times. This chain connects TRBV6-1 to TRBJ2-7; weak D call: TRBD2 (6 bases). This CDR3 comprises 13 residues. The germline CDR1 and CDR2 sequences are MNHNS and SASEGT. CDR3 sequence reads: CAAQSSEDYEQYF. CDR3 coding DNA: TGTGCAGCCCAGTCTAGCGAAGACTACGAGCAGTACTTC.

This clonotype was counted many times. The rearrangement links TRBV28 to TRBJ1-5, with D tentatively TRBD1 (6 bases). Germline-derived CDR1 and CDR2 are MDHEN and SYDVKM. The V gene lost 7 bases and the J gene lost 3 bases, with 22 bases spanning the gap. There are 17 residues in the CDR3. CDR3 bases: TGTGCCAGCACCGGAGGCTGGGAGGACAGCTACAATCAGCCCCAGCATTTT. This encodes CASTGGWEDSYNQPQHF.

CDR3 in amino acids: CASSEETLAGISYNEQFF. CDR3 bases: TGCGCCAGCAGTGAAGAAACCCTAGCGGGGATTAGCTACAATGAGCAGTTCTTC. The chain is built from TRBV10-1 and TRBJ2-1, with 9 bases that match TRBD2. This CDR3 spans 18 amino acids. V gave up 3 bases and J gave up 3 bases; unmatched junction bases: 12. CDR1 is WNHNN and CDR2 is SYGVQD in the germline V gene (reference sequence).

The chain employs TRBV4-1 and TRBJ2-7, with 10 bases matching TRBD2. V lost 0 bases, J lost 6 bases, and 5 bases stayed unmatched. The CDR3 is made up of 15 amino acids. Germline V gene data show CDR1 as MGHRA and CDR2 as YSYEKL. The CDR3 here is CASSQEDLAGVEQYF. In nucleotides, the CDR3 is TGCGCCAGCAGCCAAGAAGATCTAGCGGGAGTCGAGCAGTACTTC.

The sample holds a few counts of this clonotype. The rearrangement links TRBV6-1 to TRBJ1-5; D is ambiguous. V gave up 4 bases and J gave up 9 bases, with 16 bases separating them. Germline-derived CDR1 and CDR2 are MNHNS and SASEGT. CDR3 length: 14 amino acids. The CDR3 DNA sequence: TGTGCCAGCAGTGCAGACTGGAACTCTCGGCCCCAGCATTTT. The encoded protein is CASSADWNSRPQHF.

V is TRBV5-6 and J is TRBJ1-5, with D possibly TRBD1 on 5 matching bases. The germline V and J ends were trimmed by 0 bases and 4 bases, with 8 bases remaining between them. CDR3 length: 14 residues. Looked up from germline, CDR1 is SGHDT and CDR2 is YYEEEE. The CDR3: CASSLARANQPQHF. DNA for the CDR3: TGTGCCAGCAGCTTGGCCAGGGCGAATCAGCCCCAGCATTTT.

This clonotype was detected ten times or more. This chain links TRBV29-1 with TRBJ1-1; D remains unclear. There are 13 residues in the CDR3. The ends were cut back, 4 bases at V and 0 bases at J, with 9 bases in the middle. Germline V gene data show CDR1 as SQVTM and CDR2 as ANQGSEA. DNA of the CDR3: TGCAGCGTTGTAGGCAGACTGAACACTGAAGCTTTCTTT. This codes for CSVVGRLNTEAFF. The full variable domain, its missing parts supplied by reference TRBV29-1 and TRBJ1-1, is SAVISQKPSRDICQRGTSLTIQCQVDSQVTMMFWYRQQPGQSLTLIATANQGSEATYESGFVIDKFPISRPNLTFSTLTVSNMSPEDSSIYLCSVVGRLNTEAFFGQGTRLTVV.

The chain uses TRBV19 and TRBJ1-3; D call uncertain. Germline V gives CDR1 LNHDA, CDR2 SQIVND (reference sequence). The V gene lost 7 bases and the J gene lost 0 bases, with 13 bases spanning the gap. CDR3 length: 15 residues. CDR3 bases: TGTGCCAGTACTCCGACCCAAAGCTCTGGAAACACCATATATTTT. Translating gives CASTPTQSSGNTIYF.

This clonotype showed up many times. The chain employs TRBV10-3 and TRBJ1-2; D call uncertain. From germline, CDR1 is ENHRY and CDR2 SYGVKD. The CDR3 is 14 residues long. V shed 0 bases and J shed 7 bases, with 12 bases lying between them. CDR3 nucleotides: TGTGCCATCAGTGAGTCGGGAAGGAAATCTGGCTACACCTTC. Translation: CAISESGRKSGYTF.

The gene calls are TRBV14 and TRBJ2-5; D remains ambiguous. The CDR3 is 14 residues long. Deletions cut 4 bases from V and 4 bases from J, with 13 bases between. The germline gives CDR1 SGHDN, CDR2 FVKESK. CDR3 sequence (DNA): TGTGCCAGCAGCCTGATGGGGATTTCAGAGACCCAGTACTTC. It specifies CASSLMGISETQYF.

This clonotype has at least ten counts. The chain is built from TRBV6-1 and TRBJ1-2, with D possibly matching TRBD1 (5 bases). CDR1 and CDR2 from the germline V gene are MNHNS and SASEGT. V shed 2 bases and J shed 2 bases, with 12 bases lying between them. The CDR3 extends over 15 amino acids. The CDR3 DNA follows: TGTGCCAGCAGTGAAACTTGGGACCTCAACTATGGCTACACCTTC. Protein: CASSETWDLNYGYTF.

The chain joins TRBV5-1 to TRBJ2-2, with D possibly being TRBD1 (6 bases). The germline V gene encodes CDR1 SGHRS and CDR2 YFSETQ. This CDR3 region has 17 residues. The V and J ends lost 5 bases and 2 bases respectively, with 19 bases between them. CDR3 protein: CASSTIARQANTGELFF. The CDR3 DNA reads TGCGCCAGCAGTACAATTGCGAGACAGGCCAACACCGGGGAGCTGTTTTTT.

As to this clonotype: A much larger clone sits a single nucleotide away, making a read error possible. The CDR3 protein is CASSPPGLTEQFF. CDR3 coding DNA: TGTGCCAGCTCACCACCTGGTTTGACTGAGCAGTTCTTC. The chain is built from TRBV18 and TRBJ2-1; no reliable D call. V lost 0 bases, J lost 9 bases, and 9 bases lay in between. CDR1 and CDR2 from the germline V gene are KGHSH and LQKENI. The CDR3 is made up of 13 amino acids.

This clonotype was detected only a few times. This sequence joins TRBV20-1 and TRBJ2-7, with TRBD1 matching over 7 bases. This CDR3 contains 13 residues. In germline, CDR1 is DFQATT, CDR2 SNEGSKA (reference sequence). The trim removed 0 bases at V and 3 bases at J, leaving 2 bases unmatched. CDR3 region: CSARDDRDYEQYF. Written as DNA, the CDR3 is TGCAGTGCTAGAGATGACAGGGACTACGAGCAGTACTTC.

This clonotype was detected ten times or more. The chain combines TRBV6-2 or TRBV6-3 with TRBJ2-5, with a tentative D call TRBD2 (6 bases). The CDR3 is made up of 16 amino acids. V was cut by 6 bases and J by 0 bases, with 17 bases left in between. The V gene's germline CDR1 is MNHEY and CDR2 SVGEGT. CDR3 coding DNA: TGTGCCAGCAGCTCAACTTGGGAGGAGTACCAAGAGACCCAGTACTTC. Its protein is CASSSTWEEYQETQYF.